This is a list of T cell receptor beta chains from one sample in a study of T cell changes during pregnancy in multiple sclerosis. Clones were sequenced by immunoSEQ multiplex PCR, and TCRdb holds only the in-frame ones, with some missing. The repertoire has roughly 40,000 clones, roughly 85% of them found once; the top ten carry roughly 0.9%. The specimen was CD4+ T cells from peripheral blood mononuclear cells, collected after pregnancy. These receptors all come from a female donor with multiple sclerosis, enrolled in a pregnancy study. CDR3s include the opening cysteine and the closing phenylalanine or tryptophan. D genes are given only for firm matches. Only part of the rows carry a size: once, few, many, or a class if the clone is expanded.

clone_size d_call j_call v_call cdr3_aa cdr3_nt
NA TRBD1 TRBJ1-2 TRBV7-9 CASSLGTARGGYTF TGTGCCAGCAGCCTTGGGACAGCGAGAGGTGGCTACACCTTC
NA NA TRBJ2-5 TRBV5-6 CASSSPGFQETQYF TGTGCCAGCAGCTCGCCGGGATTTCAAGAGACCCAGTACTTC
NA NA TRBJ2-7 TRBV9 CASSAGGHSYEQYF TGTGCCAGCAGCGCCGGGGGGCACTCCTACGAGCAGTACTTC
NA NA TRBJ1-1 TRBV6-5 CASSSRGRMNTEAFF TGTGCCAGCAGTTCGCGGGGACGGATGAACACTGAAGCTTTCTTT
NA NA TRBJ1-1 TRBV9 CASSYTGDTEAFF TGTGCCAGCAGTTACACGGGGGACACTGAAGCTTTCTTT
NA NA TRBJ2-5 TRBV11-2 CASSLGHQETQYF TGTGCCAGCAGCTTAGGGCACCAAGAGACCCAGTACTTC
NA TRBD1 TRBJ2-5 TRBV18 CASSPSGTGEETQYF TGTGCCAGCTCACCCTCCGGGACAGGGGAAGAGACCCAGTACTTC
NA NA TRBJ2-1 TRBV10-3 CAISDVGGETDNEQFF TGTGCCATCAGTGATGTCGGAGGGGAGACAGACAATGAGCAGTTCTTC
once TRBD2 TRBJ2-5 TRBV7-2 CASSLRRGVWLHF TGTGCCAGCAGCTTAAGGCGGGGGGTCTGGCTGCACTTC
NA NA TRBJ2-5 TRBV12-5 CASVPRGQETQYF TGTGCTAGTGTCCCAAGGGGCCAAGAGACCCAGTACTTC
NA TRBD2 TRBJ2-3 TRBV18 CASSPPGLAGGTDTQYF TGTGCCAGCTCACCACCGGGACTAGCGGGGGGAACAGATACGCAGTATTTT
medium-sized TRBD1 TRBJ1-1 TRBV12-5 CASGDREATEAFF TGTGCTAGTGGCGACAGGGAAGCCACTGAAGCTTTCTTT
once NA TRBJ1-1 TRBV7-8 CASALTVMYEAFF TGTGCCAGCGCCTTAACAGTGATGTATGAAGCTTTCTTT
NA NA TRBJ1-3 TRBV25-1 CASSESFGRGGNTIYF TGTGCCAGCAGTGAATCCTTCGGGCGGGGAGGAAACACCATATATTTT
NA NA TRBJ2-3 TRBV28 CASRGRPTDTQYF TGTGCCAGCAGGGGCCGGCCCACAGATACGCAGTATTTT
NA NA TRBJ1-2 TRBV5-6 CASSWGVGRDYGYTF TGTGCCAGCAGCTGGGGGGTAGGACGGGACTATGGCTACACCTTC
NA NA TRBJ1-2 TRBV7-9 CASSPPGVEYGYTF TGTGCCAGCAGCCCCCCGGGGGTAGAGTATGGCTACACCTTC
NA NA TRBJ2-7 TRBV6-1 CASSGDFGNLYEQYF TGTGCCAGCAGTGGAGATTTCGGGAATCTTTACGAGCAGTACTTC
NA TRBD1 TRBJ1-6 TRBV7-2 CASSLGTEGSPLHF TGTGCCAGCAGCCTGGGGACAGAGGGTTCACCCCTCCACTTT
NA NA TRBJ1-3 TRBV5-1 CASSPAGGDGNTIYF TGCGCCAGCAGCCCGGCCGGGGGGGATGGAAACACCATATATTTT
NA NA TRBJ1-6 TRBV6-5 CASRARVGNSPLHF TGTGCCAGCAGGGCCCGGGTCGGCAATTCACCCCTCCACTTT
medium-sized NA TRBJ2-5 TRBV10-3 CAIRARVGGAQETQYF TGTGCCATCAGGGCTAGGGTTGGGGGGGCCCAAGAGACCCAGTACTTC